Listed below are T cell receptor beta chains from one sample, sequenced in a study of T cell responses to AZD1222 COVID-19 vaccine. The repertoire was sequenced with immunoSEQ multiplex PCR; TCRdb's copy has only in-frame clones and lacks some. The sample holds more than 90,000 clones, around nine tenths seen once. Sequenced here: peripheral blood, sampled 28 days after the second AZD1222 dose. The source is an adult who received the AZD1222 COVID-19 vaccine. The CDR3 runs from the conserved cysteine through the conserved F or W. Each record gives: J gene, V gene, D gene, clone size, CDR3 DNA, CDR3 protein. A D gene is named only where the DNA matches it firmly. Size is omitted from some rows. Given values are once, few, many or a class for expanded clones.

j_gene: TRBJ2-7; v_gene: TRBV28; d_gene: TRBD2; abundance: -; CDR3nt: TGTGCCAGTATAGGCCCCGGGACTAGTCACGAGCAGTACTTC; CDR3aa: CASIGPGTSHEQYF
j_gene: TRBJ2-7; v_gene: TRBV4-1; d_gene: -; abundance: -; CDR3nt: TGCGCCAGCAGCCCTGGGCAAGGGGCCTACGAGCAGTACTTC; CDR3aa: CASSPGQGAYEQYF
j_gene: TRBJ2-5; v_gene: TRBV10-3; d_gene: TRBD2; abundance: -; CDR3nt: TGTGCCATCAATGGGGAGGGAGAGACCCAGTACTTC; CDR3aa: CAINGEGETQYF
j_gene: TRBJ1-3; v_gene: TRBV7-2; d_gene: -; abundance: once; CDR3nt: TGTGCCAGCAGCTTTCGGACGGCTGGAAACACCATATATTTT; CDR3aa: CASSFRTAGNTIYF
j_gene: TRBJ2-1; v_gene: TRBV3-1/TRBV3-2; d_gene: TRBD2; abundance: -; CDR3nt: TGTGCCAGCAGCCAAGATGTGGTAGCGGGAGTCTACACAGAGCAGTTCTTC; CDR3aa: CASSQDVVAGVYTEQFF
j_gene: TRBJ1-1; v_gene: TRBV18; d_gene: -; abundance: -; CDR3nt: TGTGCCAGCTCACCATTAGACAGAAAAGCTTTCTTT; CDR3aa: CASSPLDRKAFF
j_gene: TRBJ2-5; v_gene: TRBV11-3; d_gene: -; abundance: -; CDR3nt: TGTGCCAGCAGAGGAGGGGGCAGCGAGACCCAGTACTTC; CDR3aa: CASRGGGSETQYF
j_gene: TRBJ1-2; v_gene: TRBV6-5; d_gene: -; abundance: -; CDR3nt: TGTGCCAGCAGTTCATTGGTCAGGGCGGCTAACTATGGCTACACCTTC; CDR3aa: CASSSLVRAANYGYTF
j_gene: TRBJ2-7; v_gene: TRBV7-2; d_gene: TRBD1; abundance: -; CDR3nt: TGTGCCAGCAGCTCCTGGGGGACAGGGTCGTACGAGCAGTACTTC; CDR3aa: CASSSWGTGSYEQYF
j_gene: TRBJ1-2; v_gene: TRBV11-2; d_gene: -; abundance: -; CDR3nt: TGTGCCAGCAGCTTAGTAGGGGAAGAGGGCTATGGCTACACCTTC; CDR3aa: CASSLVGEEGYGYTF
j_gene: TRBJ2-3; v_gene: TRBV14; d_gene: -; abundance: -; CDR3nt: TGTGCCAGCAGCAAAAGCAGTACGGGGGATACGCAGTATTTT; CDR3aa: CASSKSSTGDTQYF
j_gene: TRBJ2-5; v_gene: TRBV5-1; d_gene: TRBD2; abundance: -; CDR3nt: TGCGCCAGCAGCCTAGGGACTAGCGGGATGGAGACCCAGTACTTC; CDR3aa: CASSLGTSGMETQYF
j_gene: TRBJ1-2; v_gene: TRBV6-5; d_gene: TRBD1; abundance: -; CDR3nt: TGTGCCAGCAGTAAAACCGGGACAGGGGGTGGCTACACCTTC; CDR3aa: CASSKTGTGGGYTF
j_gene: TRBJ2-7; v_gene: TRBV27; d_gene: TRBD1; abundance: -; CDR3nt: TGTGCCAGCAGTTTACCGGGACAGGGAAACGAGCAGTACTTC; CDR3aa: CASSLPGQGNEQYF
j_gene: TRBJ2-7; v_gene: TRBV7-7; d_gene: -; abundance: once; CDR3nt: TGTGCCAGCAGCTTATCTAGTCAGGACGAGCAGTACTTC; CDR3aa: CASSLSSQDEQYF
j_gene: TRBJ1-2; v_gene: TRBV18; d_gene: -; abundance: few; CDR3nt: TGTGCCAGCTCACCACCGGCGGGGAATGGCTACACCTTC; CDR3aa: CASSPPAGNGYTF
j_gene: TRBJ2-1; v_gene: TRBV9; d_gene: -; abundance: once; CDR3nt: TGTGCCAGCAGCCTTCGGACTCTCCCGGGGGATGAGCAGTTCTTC; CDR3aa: CASSLRTLPGDEQFF
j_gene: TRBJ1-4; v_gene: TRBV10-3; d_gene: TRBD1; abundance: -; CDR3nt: TGTGCCATCAGTGAGTCGGGACAGGGTGCTAATGAAAAACTGTTTTTT; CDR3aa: CAISESGQGANEKLFF
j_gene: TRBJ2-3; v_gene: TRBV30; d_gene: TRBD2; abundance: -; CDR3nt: TGTGGTGGCGGTAGCGGGGGGAAAGATACGCAGTATTTT; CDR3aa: CGGGSGGKDTQYF
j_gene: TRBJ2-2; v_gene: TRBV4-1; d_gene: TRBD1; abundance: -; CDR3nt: TGCGCCAGCAGCCAAATGGGACAGGGGGCAGGTGGGGAGCTGTTTTTT; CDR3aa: CASSQMGQGAGGELFF
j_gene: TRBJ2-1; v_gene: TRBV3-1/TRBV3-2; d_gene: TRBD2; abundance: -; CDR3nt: TGTGCCAGCAGCCAAGGCGATCGATCAGCTAGCGGCTCCTACAATGAGCAGTTCTTC; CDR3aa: CASSQGDRSASGSYNEQFF
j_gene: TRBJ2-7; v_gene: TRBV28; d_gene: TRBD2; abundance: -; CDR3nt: TGTGCCAGCAGTTCCCCAGCGGGAGGGAGCTACGAGCAGTACTTC; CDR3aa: CASSSPAGGSYEQYF
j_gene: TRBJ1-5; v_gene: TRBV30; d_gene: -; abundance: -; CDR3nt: TGTGCCTTTAACAGGGTTGGGACAAATCAGCCCCAGCATTTT; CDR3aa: CAFNRVGTNQPQHF
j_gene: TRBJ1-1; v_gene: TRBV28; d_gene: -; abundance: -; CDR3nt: TGTGCCAGCACCCTAACCGCTGGTAGCACTGAAGCTTTCTTT; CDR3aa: CASTLTAGSTEAFF
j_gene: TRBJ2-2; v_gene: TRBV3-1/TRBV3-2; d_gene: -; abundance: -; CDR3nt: TGTGCCAGCAGCCTTAGCTCTGCGAACACCGGGGAGCTGTTTTTT; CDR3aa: CASSLSSANTGELFF
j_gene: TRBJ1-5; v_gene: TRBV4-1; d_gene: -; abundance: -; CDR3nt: TGCGCCAGCAGCCACCCGAGCGTTACCCCCCAGCATTTT; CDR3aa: CASSHPSVTPQHF
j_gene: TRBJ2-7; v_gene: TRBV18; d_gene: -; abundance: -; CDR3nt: TGTGCCAGCTCACAAACAGGACTCGAGCAGTACTTC; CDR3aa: CASSQTGLEQYF
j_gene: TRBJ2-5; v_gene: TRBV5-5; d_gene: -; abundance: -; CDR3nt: TGTGCCAGCAGCTGGAGCCCCCAGACCCAAGAGACCCAGTACTTC; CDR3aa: CASSWSPQTQETQYF
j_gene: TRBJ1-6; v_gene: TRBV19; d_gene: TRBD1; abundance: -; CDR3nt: TGTGCCAGTAGTACCGGGACAGGAGACTCACCCCTCCACTTT; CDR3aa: CASSTGTGDSPLHF
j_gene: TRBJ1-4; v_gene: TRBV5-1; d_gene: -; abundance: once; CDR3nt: TGCGCCAGCAGCTTGGGCGCAACTAATGAAAAACTGTTTTTT; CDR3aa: CASSLGATNEKLFF
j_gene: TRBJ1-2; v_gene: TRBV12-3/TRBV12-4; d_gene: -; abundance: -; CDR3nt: TGTGCCAGCAGCCAGGGAGGTCGAGGCTACACCTTC; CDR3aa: CASSQGGRGYTF
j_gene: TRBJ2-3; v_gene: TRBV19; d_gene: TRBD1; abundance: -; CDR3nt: TGTGCCAGTAGGACAGGGCAAGCAGATACGCAGTATTTT; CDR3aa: CASRTGQADTQYF
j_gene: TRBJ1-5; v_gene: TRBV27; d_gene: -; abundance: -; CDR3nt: TGTGCCAGCAGTTTAAGCAGGGAGCAGAATCAGCCCCAGCATTTT; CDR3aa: CASSLSREQNQPQHF
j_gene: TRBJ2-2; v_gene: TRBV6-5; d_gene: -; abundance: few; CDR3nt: TGTGCCAGCAATACACAGGGCACCGGGGAGCTGTTTTTT; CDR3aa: CASNTQGTGELFF
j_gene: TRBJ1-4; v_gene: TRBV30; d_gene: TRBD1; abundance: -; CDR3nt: TGTGCCTGGAGTGCAAAGACAGGGCGTACTGAAAAACTGTTTTTT; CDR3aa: CAWSAKTGRTEKLFF
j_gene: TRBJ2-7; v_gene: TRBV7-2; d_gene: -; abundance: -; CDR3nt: TGTGCCAGCTCCGGGTCCTACGAGCAGTACTTC; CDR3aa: CASSGSYEQYF
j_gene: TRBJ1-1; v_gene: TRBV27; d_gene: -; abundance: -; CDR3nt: TGTGCCAGCAGTTTAGGACACATCACTGAAGCTTTCTTT; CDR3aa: CASSLGHITEAFF
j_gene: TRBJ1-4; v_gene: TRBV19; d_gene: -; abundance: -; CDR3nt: TGTGCCAGTAGTATGGGTCAGGAGGGGGGAAAACTGTTTTTT; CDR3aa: CASSMGQEGGKLFF
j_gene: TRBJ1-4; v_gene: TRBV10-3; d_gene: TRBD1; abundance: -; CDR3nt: TGTGCCATCAGGCCGGGACAGGGTGGTGAAAAACTGTTTTTT; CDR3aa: CAIRPGQGGEKLFF
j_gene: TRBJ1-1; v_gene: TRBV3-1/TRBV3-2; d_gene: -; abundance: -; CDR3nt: TGTGCCAGCAACCGGGGGAACACTGAAGCTTTCTTT; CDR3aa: CASNRGNTEAFF
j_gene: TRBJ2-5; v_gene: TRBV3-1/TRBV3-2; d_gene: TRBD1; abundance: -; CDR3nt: TGTGCCAGCAGCCAAGGGGAACCGGGACAGAGGTTGAGTGGACAAGAGACCCAGTACTTC; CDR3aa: CASSQGEPGQRLSGQETQYF
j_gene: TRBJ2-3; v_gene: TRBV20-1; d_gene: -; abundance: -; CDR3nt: TGCAGTGCTAGACACACAGATACGCAGTATTTT; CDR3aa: CSARHTDTQYF
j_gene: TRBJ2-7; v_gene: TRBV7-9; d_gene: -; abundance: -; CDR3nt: TGTGCCAGCAGTTTCTCGAGGGACGAGCAGTACTTC; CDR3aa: CASSFSRDEQYF
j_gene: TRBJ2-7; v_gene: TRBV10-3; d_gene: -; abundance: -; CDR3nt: TGTGCCTCACAGGGGAGCGGGTACGAGCAGTACTTC; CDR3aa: CASQGSGYEQYF
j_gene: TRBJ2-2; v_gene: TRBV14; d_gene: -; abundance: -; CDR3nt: TGTGCCAGCAGCCCCAGGACGACCGGGGAGCTGTTTTTT; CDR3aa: CASSPRTTGELFF
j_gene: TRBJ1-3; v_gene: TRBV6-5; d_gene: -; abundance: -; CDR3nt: TGTGCCAGCAGTTATTCCGGGGGAGGCTCTGGAAACACCATATATTTT; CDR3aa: CASSYSGGGSGNTIYF
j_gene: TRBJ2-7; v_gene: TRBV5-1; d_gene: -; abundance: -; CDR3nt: TGCGCCAGCAGCTACCGGGACGTATCCTACGAGCAGTACTTC; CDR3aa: CASSYRDVSYEQYF
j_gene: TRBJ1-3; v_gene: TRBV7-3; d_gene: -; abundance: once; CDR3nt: TGTGCCAGCAGCTTAAACCCCGTCAGCTCTGGAAACACCATATATTTT; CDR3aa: CASSLNPVSSGNTIYF
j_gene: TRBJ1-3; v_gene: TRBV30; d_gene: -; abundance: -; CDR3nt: TGTGCCTGGAACGGAGGAGTATTAGGAAACACCATATATTTT; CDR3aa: CAWNGGVLGNTIYF
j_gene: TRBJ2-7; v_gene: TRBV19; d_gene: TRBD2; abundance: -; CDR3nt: TGTGCCAGTAGTCAGACTAGCGGGATTTACGAGCAGTACTTC; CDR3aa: CASSQTSGIYEQYF
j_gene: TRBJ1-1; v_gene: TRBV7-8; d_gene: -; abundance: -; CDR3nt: TGTGCCAGCAGCTTAGACGATCTGGGGGCTCTTGAAGCTTTCTTT; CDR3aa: CASSLDDLGALEAFF
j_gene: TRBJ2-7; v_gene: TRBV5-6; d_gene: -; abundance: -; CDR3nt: TGTGCCAGCAGCCAACCTGGTGAGCAGTACTTC; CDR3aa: CASSQPGEQYF
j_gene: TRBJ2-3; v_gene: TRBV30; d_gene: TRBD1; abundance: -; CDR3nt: TGTGCCTTGGCCGGGACAGGGGGGCCTGATACGCAGTATTTT; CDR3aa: CALAGTGGPDTQYF
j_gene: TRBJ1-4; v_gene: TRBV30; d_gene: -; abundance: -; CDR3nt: TGTGCCTGGAGTGTTTCGGGGAATGAAAAACTGTTTTTT; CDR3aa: CAWSVSGNEKLFF
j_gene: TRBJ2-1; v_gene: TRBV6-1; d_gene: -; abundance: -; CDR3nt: TGTGCCAGCAGTGGACGATTCGGTAGCGGAGGGGGGAATGAGCAGTTCTTC; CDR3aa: CASSGRFGSGGGNEQFF
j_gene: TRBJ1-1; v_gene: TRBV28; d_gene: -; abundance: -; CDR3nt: TGTGCCAGCAGGGAAGACACTGAAGCTTTCTTT; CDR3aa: CASREDTEAFF
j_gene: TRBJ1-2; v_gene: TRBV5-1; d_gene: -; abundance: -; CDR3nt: TGCGCCAGCAGCTTGGATGGACCGCTCTATGGCTACACCTTC; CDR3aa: CASSLDGPLYGYTF
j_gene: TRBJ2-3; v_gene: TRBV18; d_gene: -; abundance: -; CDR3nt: TGTGCCAGCTCAAATGACCGACAGGTTGGCACAGATACGCAGTATTTT; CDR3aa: CASSNDRQVGTDTQYF
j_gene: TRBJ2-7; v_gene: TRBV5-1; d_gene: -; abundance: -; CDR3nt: TGCGCCAGCAGCTCACAGGGAGCCTACGAGCAGTACTTC; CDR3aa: CASSSQGAYEQYF